The clone carrying this TCR beta chain was recorded many times. Its antigen is as yet unknown. Generation of TCR cDNA used 5'RACE template switching (which added a universal primer site and UMIs). TCRdb passed the 5' RACE reads through MiXCR, listing each CDR3 protein once. This table holds some 29,000 distinct CDR3 sequences, around 5% found once. This sample is part of a study of T cells after yellow fever vaccination. Study details: Where fractions had low cell numbers, libraries were prepared from them with the SMART-Seq v4 Ultra Low Input RNA kit. Study conclusions and caveats: In post-booster samples, most primary-vaccination clones reappeared (about 96% CD4, over 70% CD8). The study found a weaker secondary response that peaked faster, day 5 versus 15.

The CDR3 is 12 residues long. Trimming pared 8 bases from V and 4 bases from J, leaving 12 bases between. This specimen consisted of CD8+ T cells sorted from PBMCs, obtained 10 days after the yellow fever booster vaccination. This receptor was taken from a young man who received the YFV17D yellow fever vaccine. The V gene is TRBV12-3 or TRBV12-4, the J gene TRBJ2-7; D not resolved. In DNA form, the CDR3 reads TGTGCCAGCGGAACCCGGGTATACGAGCAGTACTTC. It is translated as CASGTRVYEQYF.